The clone carrying this TCR beta chain occurred a few times. This entry belongs to a study of T cell repertoires in cytomegalovirus infection. TCRdb re-called the reads through MiXCR, storing one row per CDR3 protein. The sample records around 180,000 distinct CDR3 sequences, approximately 19% being singletons. Looked up from germline, CDR1 is SEHNR and CDR2 is FQNEAQ (reference sequence). The V end was cut by 5 bases, the J end by 7 bases, with 12 bases between. The CDR3 sequence is 12 residues long. The receptor was derived from a human donor in good health (CMV status not recorded). Some clones in this sample may be carry-over from other donors' samples. Sequenced: PBMCs. This sequence joins TRBV7-9 and TRBJ2-7; D may be TRBD1 or TRBD2 (5 bases each). The CDR3 loop reads CASSTPEGEQYF. In DNA, the CDR3 is TGTGCCAGCAGCACCCCCGAGGGGGAGCAGTACTTC. Using reference TRBV7-9 and TRBJ2-7 for the parts outside the CDR3, the full variable domain is DTGVSQNPRHKITKRGQNVTFRCDPISEHNRLYWYRQTLGQGPEFLTYFQNEAQLEKSRLLSDRFSAERPKGSFSTLEIQRTEQGDSAMYLCASSTPEGEQYFGPGTRLTVT.